The clone carrying this T cell receptor (beta chain) was counted a single time. Its specificity is not known. Libraries were made from TCR beta cDNA, and they carried unique molecular identifiers. T cells numbering about 0.85 to 10 million yielded some 520,000 cDNA molecules. TCRdb ran MiXCR on the PCR reads and lists one entry per CDR3 protein. The sample contains over 700,000 distinct CDR3 sequences, 25% to 30% of which appear only once. The germline V and J ends were trimmed by 5 bases and 2 bases, with 16 bases remaining between them. The CDR3 spans 15 residues. Germline loops: CDR1 SGHTA, CDR2 FQGNSA. This sample was taken from a study of post-analysis software for immune sequencing data. Turning to the study itself: Several disease courses (relapsing-remitting, secondary progressive and progressive-relapsing) of multiple sclerosis were included.

Broader study findings: The study found significantly lower normalized Chao1 diversity in multiple sclerosis patients than in controls. Four or five TRBV segments, TRBV5-6, TRBV5-1 and TRBV20-1 among them, were found more frequent in patients than controls. The authors found that F measure strongly co-clustered same-batch samples.

The chain couples TRBV7-2 to TRBJ2-7; possibly TRBD2 for D (6 bases). The TCR was taken from a girl between 5 and 17 years old with multiple sclerosis. The material sequenced was blood. CDR3 region: CASSRRFGGTYEQYF. In DNA form, the CDR3 reads TGTGCCAGCAGCCGCCGTTTTGGCGGGACCTACGAGCAGTACTTC.